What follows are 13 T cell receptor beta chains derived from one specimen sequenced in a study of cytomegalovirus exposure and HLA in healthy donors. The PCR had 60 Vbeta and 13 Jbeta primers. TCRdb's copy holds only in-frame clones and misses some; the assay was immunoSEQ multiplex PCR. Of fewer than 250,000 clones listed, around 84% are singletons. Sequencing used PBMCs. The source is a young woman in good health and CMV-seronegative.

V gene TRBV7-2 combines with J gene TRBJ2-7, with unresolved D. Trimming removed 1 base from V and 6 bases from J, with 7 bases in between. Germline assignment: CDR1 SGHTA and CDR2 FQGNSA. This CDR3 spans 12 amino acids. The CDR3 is CASSLVPGEQYF. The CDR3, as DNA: TGTGCCAGCAGCTTAGTACCCGGCGAGCAGTACTTC. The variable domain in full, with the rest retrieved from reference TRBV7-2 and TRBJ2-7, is GAGVSQSPSNKVTEKGKDVELRCDPISGHTALYWYRQSLGQGLEFLIYFQGNSAPDKSGLPSDRFSAERTGGSVSTLTIQRTQQEDSAVYLCASSLVPGEQYFGPGTRLTVT.

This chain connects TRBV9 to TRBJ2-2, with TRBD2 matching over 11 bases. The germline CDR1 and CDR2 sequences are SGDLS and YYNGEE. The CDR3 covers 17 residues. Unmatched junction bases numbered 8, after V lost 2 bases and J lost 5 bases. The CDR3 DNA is TGTGCCAGCAGCGTGGATACTAGCGGGAGCCCAACCGGGGAGCTGTTTTTT. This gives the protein CASSVDTSGSPTGELFF.

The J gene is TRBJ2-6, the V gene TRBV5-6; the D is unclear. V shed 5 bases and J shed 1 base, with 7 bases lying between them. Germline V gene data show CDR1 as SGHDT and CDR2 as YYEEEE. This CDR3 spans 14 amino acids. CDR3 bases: TGTGCCAGCAGGCCGAGTTCTGGGGCCAACGTCCTGACTTTC. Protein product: CASRPSSGANVLTF.

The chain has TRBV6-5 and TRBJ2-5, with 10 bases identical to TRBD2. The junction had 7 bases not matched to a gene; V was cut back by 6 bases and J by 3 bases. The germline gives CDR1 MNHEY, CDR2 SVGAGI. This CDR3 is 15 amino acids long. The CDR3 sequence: CASRGVAGGEETQYF. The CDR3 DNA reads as TGTGCCAGCAGGGGTGTAGCGGGAGGAGAAGAGACCCAGTACTTC.

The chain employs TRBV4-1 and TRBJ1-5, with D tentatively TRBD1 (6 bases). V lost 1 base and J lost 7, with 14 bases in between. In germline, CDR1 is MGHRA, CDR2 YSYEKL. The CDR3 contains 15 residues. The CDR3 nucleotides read TGCGCCAGCAGCCAAGGAACAGGCGGGGGCCAGCCCCAGCATTTT. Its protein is CASSQGTGGGQPQHF.

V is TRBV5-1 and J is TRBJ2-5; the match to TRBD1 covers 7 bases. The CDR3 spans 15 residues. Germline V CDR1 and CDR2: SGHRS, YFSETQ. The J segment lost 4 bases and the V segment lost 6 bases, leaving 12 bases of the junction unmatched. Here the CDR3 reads CASTLGEGAGETQYF. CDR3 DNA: TGCGCCAGCACCCTAGGTGAGGGGGCAGGAGAGACCCAGTACTTC. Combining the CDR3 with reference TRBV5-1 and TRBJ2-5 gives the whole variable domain KAGVTQTPRYLIKTRGQQVTLSCSPISGHRSVSWYQQTPGQGLQFLFEYFSETQRNKGNFPGRFSGRQFSNSRSEMNVSTLELGDSALYLCASTLGEGAGETQYFGPGTRLLVL.

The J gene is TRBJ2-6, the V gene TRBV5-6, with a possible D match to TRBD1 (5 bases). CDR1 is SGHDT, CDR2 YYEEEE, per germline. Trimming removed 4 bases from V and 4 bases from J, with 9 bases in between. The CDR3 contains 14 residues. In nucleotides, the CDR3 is TGTGCCAGCAGCGCTAGGGGAGGGGCCAACGTCCTGACTTTC. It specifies CASSARGGANVLTF.

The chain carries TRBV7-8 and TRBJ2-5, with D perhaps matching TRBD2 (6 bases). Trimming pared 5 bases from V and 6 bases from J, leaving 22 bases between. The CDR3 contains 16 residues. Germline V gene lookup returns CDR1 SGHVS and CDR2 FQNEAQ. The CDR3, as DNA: TGTGCCAGCAGCATCTCCCGGGACTTCCTCGTCCAGACCCAGTACTTC. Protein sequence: CASSISRDFLVQTQYF.

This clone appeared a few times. The CDR3 DNA sequence: TGTGCCAGCAGCTCCCTTGGAGGGGCCTCGGGCTATGGCTACACCTTC. It yields the protein CASSSLGGASGYGYTF. The genes are TRBV11-2 and TRBJ1-2, with D maybe TRBD1 (5 bases). The CDR3 spans 16 residues. In germline, CDR1 is SGHAT, CDR2 FQNNGV. Trimming removed 4 bases at V and 4 bases at J, with 19 bases between.

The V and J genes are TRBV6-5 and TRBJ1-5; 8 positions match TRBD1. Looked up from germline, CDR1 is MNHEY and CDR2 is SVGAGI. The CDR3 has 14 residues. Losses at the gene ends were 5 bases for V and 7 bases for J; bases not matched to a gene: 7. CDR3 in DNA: TGTGCCAGCAGTCGACAGGGGTCGGGGCAGCCCCAGCATTTT. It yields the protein CASSRQGSGQPQHF.

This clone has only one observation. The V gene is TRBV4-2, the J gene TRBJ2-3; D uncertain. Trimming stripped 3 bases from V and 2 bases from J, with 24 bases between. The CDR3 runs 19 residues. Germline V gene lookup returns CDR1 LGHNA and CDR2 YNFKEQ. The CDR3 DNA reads TGTGCCAGCAGCCATTCGGCGGCCCTTAATAGACCCCCCACAGATACGCAGTATTTT. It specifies CASSHSAALNRPPTDTQYF.

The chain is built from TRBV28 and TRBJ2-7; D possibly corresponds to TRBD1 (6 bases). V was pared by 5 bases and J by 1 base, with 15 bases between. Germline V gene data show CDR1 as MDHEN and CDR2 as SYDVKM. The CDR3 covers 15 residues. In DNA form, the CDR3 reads TGTGCCAGCAGTCGAGGTCCGGGACAATCCTACGAGCAGTACTTC. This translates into CASSRGPGQSYEQYF.

CDR3 residues: CASSPLGTGSEQYF. DNA for the CDR3: TGTGCCAGCTCACCATTGGGGACAGGGTCCGAGCAGTACTTC. This chain uses TRBV18 with TRBJ2-7; 9 bases align to TRBD1. Germline CDR1 KGHSH, CDR2 LQKENI. V trimming: 2 bases; J trimming: 6 bases; junction bases outside the gene matches: 5. This CDR3 spans 14 amino acids.